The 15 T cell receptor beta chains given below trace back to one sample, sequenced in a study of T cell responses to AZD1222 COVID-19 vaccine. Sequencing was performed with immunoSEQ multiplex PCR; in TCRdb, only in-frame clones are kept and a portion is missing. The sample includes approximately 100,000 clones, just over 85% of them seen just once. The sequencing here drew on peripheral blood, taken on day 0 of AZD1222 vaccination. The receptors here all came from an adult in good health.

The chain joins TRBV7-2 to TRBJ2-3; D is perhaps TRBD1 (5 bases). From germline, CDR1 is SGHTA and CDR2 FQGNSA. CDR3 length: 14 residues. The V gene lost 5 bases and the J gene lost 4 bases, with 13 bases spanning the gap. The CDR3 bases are TGTGCCAGCAGCCTTGTCAGGGCCCCAGATACGCAGTATTTT. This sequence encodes CASSLVRAPDTQYF.

CDR3 DNA sequence: TGTGCCAGCAGTCGGTCCAGCGGGAGAGTCCACGAGCAGTACTTC. The encoded protein is CASSRSSGRVHEQYF. The V call is TRBV7-9, the J call TRBJ2-7, with TRBD2 identical over 8 bases. Germline CDR1 is SEHNR and CDR2 is FQNEAQ (reference sequence). V lost 6 bases and J lost 5; bases outside the gene matches: 12. The CDR3 is made up of 15 amino acids. Supplemented by reference TRBV7-9 and TRBJ2-7, the full variable domain reads DTGVSQNPRHKITKRGQNVTFRCDPISEHNRLYWYRQTLGQGPEFLTYFQNEAQLEKSRLLSDRFSAERPKGSFSTLEIQRTEQGDSAMYLCASSRSSGRVHEQYFGPGTRLTVT.

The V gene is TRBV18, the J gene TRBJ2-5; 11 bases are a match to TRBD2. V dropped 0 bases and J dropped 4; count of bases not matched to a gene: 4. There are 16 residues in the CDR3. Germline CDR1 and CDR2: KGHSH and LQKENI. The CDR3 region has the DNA TGTGCCAGCTCACCACCACTAGCGGGAGTTGGAGAGACCCAGTACTTC. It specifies CASSPPLAGVGETQYF.

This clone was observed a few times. CDR3 DNA sequence: TGTGCCAGCAGCTTAGTAGGGGGGGCCGGGACTAGCCAAGAGACCCAGTACTTC. This translates into CASSLVGGAGTSQETQYF. This chain joins TRBV7-2 and TRBJ2-5; 8 bases map to TRBD2. This CDR3 is built from 18 residues. Germline values: CDR1 SGHTA, CDR2 FQGNSA. Germline trimming cut 1 base from V and 1 base from J; bases unmatched to any gene: 11. The full variable domain, rest sourced from reference TRBV7-2 and TRBJ2-5, is GAGVSQSPSNKVTEKGKDVELRCDPISGHTALYWYRQSLGQGLEFLIYFQGNSAPDKSGLPSDRFSAERTGGSVSTLTIQRTQQEDSAVYLCASSLVGGAGTSQETQYFGPGTRLLVL.

The CDR3 is CASSLRFLFWNEQFF. The DNA of the CDR3 is TGTGCCAGCAGCTTAAGGTTCCTCTTTTGGAATGAGCAGTTCTTC. The chain uses TRBV27 and TRBJ2-1; D uncertain. CDR1 and CDR2 from the germline V gene are MNHEY and SMNVEV (reference sequence). The CDR3 runs to 15 residues. Trimming removed 6 bases from V and 7 bases from J, with 19 bases in between.

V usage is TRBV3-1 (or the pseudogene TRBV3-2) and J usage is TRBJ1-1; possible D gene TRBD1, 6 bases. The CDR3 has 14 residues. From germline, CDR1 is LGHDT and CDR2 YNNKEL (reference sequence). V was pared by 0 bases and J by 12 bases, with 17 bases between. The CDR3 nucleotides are TGTGCCAGCAGCCAAGATGGCCGGGGGGCGAAGACTTTCTTT. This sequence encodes CASSQDGRGAKTFF.

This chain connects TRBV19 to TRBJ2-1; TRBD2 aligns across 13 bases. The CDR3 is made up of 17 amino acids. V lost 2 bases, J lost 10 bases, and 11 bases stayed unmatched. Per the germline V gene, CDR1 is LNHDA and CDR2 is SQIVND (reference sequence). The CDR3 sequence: CASSIRLAGGVSMEQFF. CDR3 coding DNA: TGTGCCAGTAGTATAAGACTAGCGGGAGGAGTCTCTATGGAGCAGTTCTTC.

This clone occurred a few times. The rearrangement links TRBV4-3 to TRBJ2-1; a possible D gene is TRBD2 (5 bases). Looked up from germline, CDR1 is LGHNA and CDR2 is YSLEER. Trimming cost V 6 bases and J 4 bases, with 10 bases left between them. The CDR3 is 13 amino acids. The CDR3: CASSEGAYNEQFF. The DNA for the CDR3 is TGCGCCAGCAGTGAGGGCGCGTACAATGAGCAGTTCTTC.

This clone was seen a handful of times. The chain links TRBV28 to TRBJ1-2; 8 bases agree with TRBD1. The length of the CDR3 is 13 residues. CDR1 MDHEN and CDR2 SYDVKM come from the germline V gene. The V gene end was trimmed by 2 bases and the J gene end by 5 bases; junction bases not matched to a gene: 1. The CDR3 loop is CASSLNRGYGYTF. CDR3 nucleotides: TGTGCCAGCAGTTTAAACAGGGGGTATGGCTACACCTTC.

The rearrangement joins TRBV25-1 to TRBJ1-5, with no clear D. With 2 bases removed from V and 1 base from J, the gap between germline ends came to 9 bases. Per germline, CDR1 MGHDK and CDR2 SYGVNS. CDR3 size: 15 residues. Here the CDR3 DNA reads TGTGCCAGCAGTGAAACGGGTTGGAGCAATCAGCCCCAGCATTTT. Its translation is CASSETGWSNQPQHF. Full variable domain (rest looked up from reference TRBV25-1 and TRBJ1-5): EADIYQTPRYLVIGTGKKITLECSQTMGHDKMYWYQQDPGMELHLIHYSYGVNSTEKGDLSSESTVSRIRTEHFPLTLESARPSHTSQYLCASSETGWSNQPQHFGDGTRLSIL.

CDR3 sequence (DNA): TGTGCCAGCAGCACAATGGGCGGGTTCGATGGCTACACCTTC. Amino acid sequence: CASSTMGGFDGYTF. V and J are TRBV7-2 and TRBJ1-2; D is unclear. The CDR3 runs to 14 residues. CDR1 and CDR2 (germline): SGHTA, FQGNSA. V shed 5 bases and J shed 6 bases, with 16 bases lying between them. Complete variable domain (other parts from reference TRBV7-2 and TRBJ1-2): GAGVSQSPSNKVTEKGKDVELRCDPISGHTALYWYRQSLGQGLEFLIYFQGNSAPDKSGLPSDRFSAERTGGSVSTLTIQRTQQEDSAVYLCASSTMGGFDGYTFGSGTRLTVV.

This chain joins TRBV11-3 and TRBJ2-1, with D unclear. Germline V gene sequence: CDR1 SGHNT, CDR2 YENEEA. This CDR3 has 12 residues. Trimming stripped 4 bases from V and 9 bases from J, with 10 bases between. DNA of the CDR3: TGTGCCAGCAGCTCCAAGAGTAGTGAGCAGTTCTTC. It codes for CASSSKSSEQFF.

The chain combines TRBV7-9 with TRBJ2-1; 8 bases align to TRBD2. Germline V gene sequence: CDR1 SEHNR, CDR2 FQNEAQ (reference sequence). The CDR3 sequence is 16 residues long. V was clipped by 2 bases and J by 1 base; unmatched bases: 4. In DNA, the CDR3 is TGTGCCAGCAGCTTAAGCGGGAGTGGTTCCTACAATGAGCAGTTCTTC. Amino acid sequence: CASSLSGSGSYNEQFF.

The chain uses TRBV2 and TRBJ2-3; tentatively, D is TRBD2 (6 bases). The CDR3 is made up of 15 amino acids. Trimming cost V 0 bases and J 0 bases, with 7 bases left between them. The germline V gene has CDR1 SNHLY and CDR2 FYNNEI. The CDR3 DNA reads TGTGCCAGCAGTGAAGCCGGGACTAGCACAGATACGCAGTATTTT. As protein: CASSEAGTSTDTQYF.

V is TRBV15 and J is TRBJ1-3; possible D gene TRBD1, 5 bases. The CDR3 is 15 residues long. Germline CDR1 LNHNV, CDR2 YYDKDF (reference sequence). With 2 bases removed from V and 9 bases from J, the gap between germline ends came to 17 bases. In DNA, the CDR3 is TGTGCCACCAGCAGACGTGCAGGGTCTCTTGGCACCATATATTTT. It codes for CATSRRAGSLGTIYF.